Below, 15 T cell receptor beta chains from the same sample are listed, as sequenced in a study of CD8 T cells in ankylosing spondylitis. TCRdb redid the calling of the 5' RACE reads with MiXCR, one entry per CDR3 protein. The table includes 69,000 or so distinct CDR3 sequences, about 5.4% detected once. Input material: blood, either unsorted or a sorted T cell fraction (not recorded which). The receptor source for this set is a male donor with ankylosing spondylitis or in good health (not recorded which).

In its sample, this clonotype was seen many times. The gene calls are TRBV7-2 and TRBJ1-1, with 9 nucleotides matching TRBD1. This CDR3 contains 15 residues. Germline lookup yields CDR1 SGHTA and CDR2 FQGNSA. The junction had 5 bases not matched to a gene; V was cut back by 4 bases and J by 2 bases. As DNA, the CDR3 is TGTGCCAGCAGCTCTCCGGGACAGGGTAACACTGAAGCTTTCTTT. Encoded protein: CASSSPGQGNTEAFF. Complete variable domain (other parts from reference TRBV7-2 and TRBJ1-1): GAGVSQSPSNKVTEKGKDVELRCDPISGHTALYWYRQSLGQGLEFLIYFQGNSAPDKSGLPSDRFSAERTGGSVSTLTIQRTQQEDSAVYLCASSSPGQGNTEAFFGQGTRLTVV.

This clonotype showed up many times. The chain has TRBV6-4 and TRBJ2-2, with D perhaps assigned TRBD1 or TRBD2 (5 bases each). CDR1 MRHNA and CDR2 SNTAGT come from the germline V gene. V gave up 4 bases and J gave up 6 bases, with 15 bases separating them. The length of the CDR3 is 15 residues. In DNA, the CDR3 is TGTGCCAGCAGTGCTCAGGGAGATGGGTCCGGGGAGCTGTTTTTT. Its protein product is CASSAQGDGSGELFF.

This clonotype appeared many times. V and J are TRBV5-1 and TRBJ2-7, with 9 positions matching TRBD1. In germline, CDR1 is SGHRS, CDR2 YFSETQ. The CDR3 spans 15 residues. The V segment lost 1 base and the J segment 4 bases; nucleotides outside the gene matches: 6. CDR3 loop: CASSLRPDRGYEQYF. CDR3 nucleotides: TGCGCCAGCAGCTTGAGGCCGGACAGGGGATACGAGCAGTACTTC.

This clonotype was seen at least ten times. The chain links TRBV20-1 to TRBJ2-1; D gene ambiguous. CDR1 DFQATT and CDR2 SNEGSKA come from the germline V gene (reference sequence). CDR3 size: 13 residues. Deletions cut 4 bases from V and 6 bases from J, with 13 bases between. The CDR3 DNA is TGCAGTGCTACGCAAAGCACGGTCAATGAGCAGTTCTTC. Translated, it gives CSATQSTVNEQFF.

This clonotype was detected ten times or more. This chain links TRBV5-1 with TRBJ2-7; 8 nucleotides align to TRBD1. The V gene end was trimmed by 1 base and the J gene end by 0 bases; junction bases not matched to a gene: 3. The CDR3 is made up of 15 amino acids. Germline lookup yields CDR1 SGHRS and CDR2 YFSETQ. CDR3 region: CASSLRTGGSYEQYF. DNA of the CDR3: TGCGCCAGCAGCTTGAGAACAGGGGGCTCCTACGAGCAGTACTTC.

This clonotype was counted many times. The CDR3 reads CASSQDATGQFAGNQPQHF. In nucleotides, the CDR3 is TGTGCCAGCAGCCAAGATGCGACAGGACAATTTGCAGGCAATCAGCCCCAGCATTTT. The V and J genes are TRBV4-2 and TRBJ1-5; TRBD1 is a possible D gene (6 bases). The CDR3 is made up of 19 amino acids. Trimming took off 0 bases at V and 2 bases at J, with 20 bases between the two ends. CDR1 LGHNA and CDR2 YNFKEQ come from the germline V gene.

This clonotype was seen ten or more times. This sequence joins TRBV27 and TRBJ2-7, with D perhaps TRBD1 (8 bases). This CDR3 has 14 residues. CDR1 is MNHEY, CDR2 SMNVEV, per germline (reference sequence). V was pared by 6 bases and J by 3 bases, with 15 bases between. CDR3 DNA sequence: TGTGCCAGCAGCCGACAGGGGAGGGTCTACGAGCAGTACTTC. This codes for CASSRQGRVYEQYF.

This clonotype was detected ten times or more. The rearrangement joins TRBV11-2 to TRBJ2-5; D not certain. Trimming shortened V by 3 bases and J by 2 bases, and 13 bases separated the two germline ends. This CDR3 contains 15 residues. The V gene's germline CDR1 is SGHAT and CDR2 FQNNGV. CDR3: CASSFEDARQETQYF. The CDR3 DNA is TGTGCCAGCAGCTTCGAGGACGCCCGACAAGAGACCCAGTACTTC.

This clonotype was observed at least ten times. The genes are TRBV9 and TRBJ2-1; 8 nucleotides line up with TRBD2. Germline CDR1 is SGDLS and CDR2 is YYNGEE. The V segment lost 1 base and the J segment 9 bases; nucleotides outside the gene matches: 9. There are 15 residues in the CDR3. CDR3 loop: CASSVLSGGIGEQFF. CDR3 bases: TGTGCCAGCAGCGTACTCTCGGGAGGGATCGGTGAGCAGTTCTTC.

This clonotype was seen at least ten times. The chain employs TRBV19 and TRBJ1-2, with 9 bases lining up with TRBD1. The CDR3 contains 14 residues. J gave up 5 bases and V 7 bases, and 8 bases lay outside the gene matches. The V gene's germline CDR1 is LNHDA and CDR2 SQIVND (reference sequence). The CDR3 here is CASNPQGAEYGYTF. The CDR3 region has the DNA TGTGCCAGTAATCCACAGGGGGCCGAGTATGGCTACACCTTC.

This clonotype was seen at least ten times. The V gene is TRBV27, the J gene TRBJ2-7; D remains ambiguous. The CDR3 is 14 amino acids. The V end was cut by 2 bases, the J end by 1 base, with 9 bases between. Germline V gene sequence: CDR1 MNHEY, CDR2 SMNVEV (reference sequence). The CDR3 reads CASSLKPVSYEQYF. The CDR3 coding sequence is TGTGCCAGCAGTTTAAAGCCGGTTTCCTACGAGCAGTACTTC.

V usage is TRBV3-1 and J usage is TRBJ1-3, with 9 bases that match TRBD1. V shed 5 bases and J 0 bases; nucleotides not matched to a gene: 8. Germline V gene data show CDR1 as LGHDT and CDR2 as YNNKEL (reference sequence). The CDR3 loop spans 17 amino acids. CDR3 in DNA: TGTGCCAGCAGCACTCGAGGACAGGGGAGCTCTGGAAACACCATATATTTT. As protein: CASSTRGQGSSGNTIYF.

This clonotype has ten or more counts. This chain connects TRBV5-4 to TRBJ1-5; 12 nucleotides align to TRBD1. Germline CDR1 and CDR2: SGHNT and YYREEE (reference sequence). The CDR3 is 19 amino acids. V lost 3 bases and J lost 0; bases outside the gene matches: 10. CDR3 in DNA: TGTGCCAGCAGCTCTCAGATTCCGGGACAGGGGGCTAGCAATCAGCCCCAGCATTTT. Its translation: CASSSQIPGQGASNQPQHF.

This clonotype was detected ten times or more. The chain uses TRBV20-1 and TRBJ1-3, with 7 bases matching TRBD1. Looked up from germline, CDR1 is DFQATT and CDR2 is SNEGSKA (reference sequence). The trim removed 6 bases at V and 2 bases at J, leaving 16 bases unmatched. The CDR3 extends over 17 amino acids. CDR3 sequence reads: CSALDRYQRIPGNTIYF. Written as DNA, the CDR3 is TGCAGTGCCCTGGACAGGTATCAACGAATCCCTGGAAACACCATATATTTT.

The table lists this clonotype with many counts. CDR3 nucleotide sequence: TGCAGTGCAACAGACAGGGCCTCCTGGGGCTACACCTTC. It codes for CSATDRASWGYTF. The chain combines TRBV20-1 with TRBJ1-2; TRBD1 matches 7 bases. The CDR3 sequence is 13 residues long. Per germline, CDR1 DFQATT and CDR2 SNEGSKA (reference sequence). Trimming took 6 bases from V and 8 from J; bases not matched to a gene: 12.